The sequence of this TCR beta chain was determined in a study of blood T cells in healthy people across ages. Findings and limits, study-wide: Unsorted PBMC input precluded a conclusive naive versus antigen-experienced comparison.

The CDR3 runs 15 residues. Germline CDR1 SNHLY, CDR2 FYNNEI. The V and J ends lost 2 bases and 4 bases respectively, with 14 bases between them. Comment on this clonotype: Its antigen is currently unknown.

A second PCR of 7 to 11 cycles used a sample-barcoded 5' primer and a J-beta primer mix. TCRdb reprocessed the 5' RACE reads via MiXCR and lists one record per CDR3 protein. The sample shows more than 1.4 million distinct CDR3 sequences, 40% to 50% of them seen only once. This clonotype was obtained from a woman aged 18 to 35 in good health. The chain has TRBV2 and TRBJ1-1, with D possibly matching TRBD1 (5 bases). The specimen was blood. The CDR3 nucleotides read TGTGCCAGCAGTGAACAGGCCGCAGGGTCCACTGAAGCTTTCTTT. Translating gives CASSEQAAGSTEAFF.